This T cell receptor beta chain was profiled in a study of cytomegalovirus exposure and HLA in healthy donors. 60 Vbeta and 13 Jbeta primers were used in PCR. Clones were sequenced by immunoSEQ multiplex PCR, and TCRdb holds only the in-frame ones, with some missing. This sample yields about 130,000 clones, of which roughly 17% are seen a single time; 2.5% to 3% belongs to the top ten. Unmatched junction bases numbered 3, after V lost 6 bases and J lost 6 bases. The germline V gene has CDR1 SGHTA and CDR2 FQGNSA. The CDR3 totals 15 residues. At least ten counts were recorded for this clone. This receptor was obtained from a female donor in good health and CMV-seropositive. The sample was PBMCs. V and J are TRBV7-2 and TRBJ2-1; 15 bases line up with TRBD2. The DNA of the CDR3 is TGTGCCAGCAGTTGGACTAGCGGGGGGGCCAATGAGCAGTTCTTC. This codes for CASSWTSGGANEQFF.